Listed here are 5 T cell receptor beta chains from one sample, sequenced in a study of blood T cell repertoires in COVID-19. Clones were read by immunoSEQ multiplex PCR, and TCRdb kept only the in-frame ones, dropping some. The sample has about 91,000 clones, about 75% seen once. The sample comprised peripheral blood. The source is a woman over 75 with acute or convalescent COVID-19.

The chain joins TRBV23-1 to TRBJ1-2; D is uncertain. TRBV23-1 is an ORF for which the function is uncertain. This CDR3 has 12 residues. The germline V and J ends were trimmed by 0 bases and 5 bases, with 4 bases remaining between them. Here the CDR3 DNA reads TGCGCCAGCAGTCAATCTCGGTATGGCTACACCTTC. Its protein product is CASSQSRYGYTF.

The chain joins TRBV28 to TRBJ1-3, with TRBD1 identical over 10 bases. The CDR3 has 15 residues. Germline loops: CDR1 MDHEN, CDR2 SYDVKM. Trimming at V came to 6 bases and at J to 2 bases, leaving 4 bases not matched to a gene. CDR3 DNA: TGTGCCAGCAGCGTCGGGACAGGGGCTGGAAACACCATATATTTT. Encoded protein: CASSVGTGAGNTIYF.

This rearrangement joins TRBV7-2 to TRBJ1-2, with TRBD1 matching over 7 bases. CDR3 length: 15 residues. The germline V gene encodes CDR1 SGHTA and CDR2 FQGNSA. V lost 1 base to trimming and J lost 8 bases; unmatched junction nucleotides: 10. The CDR3: CASSLGGTAQRGYTF. For the CDR3, the DNA is TGTGCCAGCAGCTTAGGGGGGACAGCTCAGCGGGGCTACACCTTC. The full variable domain, rest sourced from reference TRBV7-2 and TRBJ1-2, is GAGVSQSPSNKVTEKGKDVELRCDPISGHTALYWYRQSLGQGLEFLIYFQGNSAPDKSGLPSDRFSAERTGGSVSTLTIQRTQQEDSAVYLCASSLGGTAQRGYTFGSGTRLTVV.

This rearrangement joins TRBV12-3 or TRBV12-4 to TRBJ1-4; D might be TRBD1 (6 bases). Trimming removed 8 bases at V and 8 bases at J, with 12 bases between. The CDR3 has 12 amino acids. The CDR3: CASAWDNEKLFF. CDR3 DNA sequence: TGTGCCAGCGCTTGGGACAACGAAAAACTGTTTTTT.

The rearrangement joins TRBV27 to TRBJ1-6; D possibly corresponds to TRBD1 (5 bases). The CDR3 has 16 residues. Per germline, CDR1 MNHEY and CDR2 SMNVEV (reference sequence). The V and J ends lost 5 bases and 1 base respectively, with 12 bases between them. Written as DNA, the CDR3 is TGTGCCAGCAGTCCCACGGGGGGATCCTATAATTCACCCCTCCACTTT. The encoded protein is CASSPTGGSYNSPLHF.